These T cell receptor beta chains were read from a single sample in a study of cytomegalovirus exposure and HLA in healthy donors. Clones were sequenced by immunoSEQ multiplex PCR, and TCRdb holds only the in-frame ones, with some missing. The table records under 150,000 clones, around three quarters of them present only once. Sample: PBMCs. These TCRs come from a woman aged 50 to 60 in good health and CMV-seronegative. CDR3s include the opening cysteine and the closing phenylalanine or tryptophan. A D gene is named only where the DNA matches it firmly. Not every row has a clone size; where given, it reads once, few, many or a size class.

cdr3_nt cdr3_aa j_call v_call d_call clone_size
TGTGCCAGTAGTCCGACCCAGCAGGAACCCAAGAACACTGAAGCTTTCTTT CASSPTQQEPKNTEAFF TRBJ1-1 TRBV19 . .
TGTGCCACACTAGTTGGAAATGAGCAGTTCTTC CATLVGNEQFF TRBJ2-1 TRBV19 . .
TGCGCCAGCAGCCCCCGACAGGGATCCAACAATGAGCAGTTCTTC CASSPRQGSNNEQFF TRBJ2-1 TRBV5-1 TRBD1 .
TGTGCCTGGAGGCTAACGACAGGGTCGGGCTACACCTTC CAWRLTTGSGYTF TRBJ1-2 TRBV30 TRBD1 .
TGTGCCAGCAGCGTGGGGGGTCCCCAGTACTACAATGAGCAGTTCTTC CASSVGGPQYYNEQFF TRBJ2-1 TRBV9 . .
TGTGCCAGCAGTCATAGGACAGTAGCTGCAACTAATGAAAAACTGTTTTTT CASSHRTVAATNEKLFF TRBJ1-4 TRBV27 . .
TGTGCCATCAGTGAGTCTCTGTGGAGGTGGGAGACCCAGTACTTC CAISESLWRWETQYF TRBJ2-5 TRBV10-3 . few
TGTGCCAGCAGTTTGCTGGACAGGGGCATTCGCTTTGGCTACACCTTC CASSLLDRGIRFGYTF TRBJ1-2 TRBV28 TRBD1 few
TGTGCCAGCACCCACTTTTCCGGGACTAACTCCTACAATGAGCAGTTCTTC CASTHFSGTNSYNEQFF TRBJ2-1 TRBV7-8 TRBD2 .
TGTGCCAGCAGCTTCTACGCGGGAGTGACAGATACGCAGTATTTT CASSFYAGVTDTQYF TRBJ2-3 TRBV5-6 TRBD2 .
TGTGCCAGCAGTGAAGCGTCAGGCAACTATGGCTACACCTTC CASSEASGNYGYTF TRBJ1-2 TRBV6-1 . few
TGTGCCAGCAGCTCCAGCCTAGCGACAGATACGCAGTATTTT CASSSSLATDTQYF TRBJ2-3 TRBV11-2 . .
TGCGCCAGCAGCCGGGACAGGGGGCGCGGCACTGAAGCTTTCTTT CASSRDRGRGTEAFF TRBJ1-1 TRBV5-1 TRBD1 .
TGTGCCATCAGTGACTTATCTAGCGGGAGCACCGAGCAGTACTTC CAISDLSSGSTEQYF TRBJ2-7 TRBV10-3 TRBD2 .
TGTGCCATCAGTGACCCCCCCCCTAACTCCTACAATGAGCAGTTCTTC CAISDPPPNSYNEQFF TRBJ2-1 TRBV10-3 . .
TGTGCCAGCAGTTACTCGAATCGGGGAACCAAAAACATTCAGTACTTC CASSYSNRGTKNIQYF TRBJ2-4 TRBV6-5 . .
TGTGCCAGTAGTCCCCGGGACAGGGTCCTCCTACACAATGAGCAGTTCTTC CASSPRDRVLLHNEQFF TRBJ2-1 TRBV19 TRBD1 .
TGTGCCAGCAGCTTAGCCTCGTCTAGCGGCCAAGAGACCCAGTACTTC CASSLASSSGQETQYF TRBJ2-5 TRBV7-2 TRBD2 .
TGCAGCGTTGCCAGGGGCTTGAACACTGAAGCTTTCTTT CSVARGLNTEAFF TRBJ1-1 TRBV29-1 . .
TGCGCCAGCAGCCTCCTATCGGGACAGGGAACGGGCGGCTACACCTTC CASSLLSGQGTGGYTF TRBJ1-2 TRBV4-3 TRBD1 .
TGTGCCAGCAGTCTGACCGGGACAGGGACGGGGTATGGAGCTTTCTTT CASSLTGTGTGYGAFF TRBJ1-1 TRBV27 TRBD1 .
TGCGCCAGCAGTGAGTGGACTAGCGCACTATACAATGAGCAGTTCTTC CASSEWTSALYNEQFF TRBJ2-1 TRBV10-1 TRBD2 .
TGTGCCAGCAGTTTCGTAGGGGGTAAGGTTGGCTACACCTTC CASSFVGGKVGYTF TRBJ1-2 TRBV28 . .
TGTGCCTGGAGCCCCTCGTACGAGCAGTACTTC CAWSPSYEQYF TRBJ2-7 TRBV30 . .
TGTGCCAGTAGTTACCCCGTGGGACAGGTGAACACTGAAGCTTTCTTT CASSYPVGQVNTEAFF TRBJ1-1 TRBV19 TRBD1 .
TGTGCCAGTAGTGCCACAGGGGGCGACTATGGCTACACCTTC CASSATGGDYGYTF TRBJ1-2 TRBV19 TRBD1 .
TGCGCCAGCAGCTTCAATAGCGGGAGCTCCTACAATGAGCAGTTCTTC CASSFNSGSSYNEQFF TRBJ2-1 TRBV5-1 TRBD2 .
TGTGCCAGCAGCAAACCGGATGACAGGGCCTCCCACGGGGAGCAGTACTTC CASSKPDDRASHGEQYF TRBJ2-7 TRBV21-1 . .
TGCAGCGTTGAAGACGGGACAGGGGTTGACACAGATACGCAGTATTTT CSVEDGTGVDTDTQYF TRBJ2-3 TRBV29-1 TRBD1 .